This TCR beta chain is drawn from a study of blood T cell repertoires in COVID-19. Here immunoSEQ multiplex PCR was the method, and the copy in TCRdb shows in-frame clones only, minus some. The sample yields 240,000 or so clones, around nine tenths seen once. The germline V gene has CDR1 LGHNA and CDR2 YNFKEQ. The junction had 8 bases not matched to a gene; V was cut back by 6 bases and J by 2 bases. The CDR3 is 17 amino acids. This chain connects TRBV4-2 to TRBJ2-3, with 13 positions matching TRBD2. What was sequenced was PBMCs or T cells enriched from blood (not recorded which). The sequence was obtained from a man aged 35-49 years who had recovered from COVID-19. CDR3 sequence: CASRPGLAGANTDTQYF. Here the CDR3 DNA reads TGTGCCAGCAGACCCGGACTAGCGGGGGCCAACACAGATACGCAGTATTTT.